Listed below are T cell receptor beta chains from one sample, sequenced in a study of identical twins. In TCRdb, the 5' RACE reads were re-called with MiXCR into one record per CDR3 protein. Among more than 400,000 distinct CDR3 sequences, roughly 15% were seen once, and the ten largest hold more than 0.4%. This sample also belongs to another study, concerning yellow fever vaccine responses in identical twins.

Sequenced material: CD4+ T cells sorted from blood. The receptors come from a woman aged 18 to 35 in good health. Both conserved end residues are part of each CDR3. Fields, in order: J gene, D gene, V gene, clone size, CDR3 protein, CDR3 DNA. The D gene is left open where the match is weak. The size field is filled for only some rows; it gives once, few, many or a size class.

TRBJ2-1 | . | TRBV20-1 | . | CSASNPYNEQFF | TGCAGTGCTAGTAACCCCTACAATGAGCAGTTCTTC
TRBJ1-2 | . | TRBV5-1 | few | CASSLGLYGYTF | TGCGCCAGCAGCTTGGGCCTCTATGGCTACACCTTC
TRBJ2-5 | . | TRBV5-1 | . | CASSFGDRAGGETQYF | TGCGCCAGCAGCTTTGGGGACAGGGCGGGAGGAGAGACCCAGTACTTC
TRBJ2-7 | . | TRBV29-1 | . | CSVQKGTYEQYF | TGCAGCGTCCAAAAGGGGACTTACGAGCAGTACTTC
TRBJ1-1 | TRBD1 | TRBV5-6 | few | CASSFYDRANTEAFF | TGTGCCAGCAGCTTCTACGACAGGGCGAACACTGAAGCTTTCTTT
TRBJ1-2 | . | TRBV3-1 | . | CASSQSTTGTNYGYTF | TGTGCCAGCAGCCAATCCACGACAGGTACCAACTATGGCTACACCTTC
TRBJ2-3 | . | TRBV9 | few | CASSSSILPDTQYF | TGTGCCAGCAGTTCCTCAATTCTCCCAGATACGCAGTATTTT
TRBJ1-6 | . | TRBV10-2 | . | CASSEPRHVNSPLHF | TGCGCCAGCAGTGAGCCCCGACACGTTAATTCACCCCTCCACTTT
TRBJ2-5 | TRBD2 | TRBV5-1 | few | CASRPLAGVETQYF | TGCGCCAGCAGGCCTCTAGCGGGAGTCGAGACCCAGTACTTC
TRBJ2-5 | . | TRBV12-3/TRBV12-4 | few | CASSLSQGPGTQYF | TGTGCCAGCAGTTTATCTCAGGGGCCTGGGACCCAGTACTTC
TRBJ1-2 | . | TRBV7-8 | few | CASSSPSGGMGYGYTF | TGTGCCAGCAGCTCGCCCTCGGGAGGGATGGGCTATGGCTACACCTTC
TRBJ2-5 | TRBD1 | TRBV24-1 | . | CATSDLTGDKETQYF | TGTGCCACCAGTGATTTGACAGGGGACAAAGAGACCCAGTACTTC
TRBJ2-1 | . | TRBV6-5 | many | CASSYRPTPAYNEQFF | TGTGCCAGCAGTTACCGTCCGACTCCAGCCTACAATGAGCAGTTCTTC
TRBJ2-3 | TRBD2 | TRBV7-6 | . | CASSLAGGFITDTQYF | TGTGCCAGCAGCTTAGCCGGGGGGTTTATTACAGATACGCAGTATTTT
TRBJ1-1 | . | TRBV10-3 | . | CAISEVNTEAFF | TGTGCCATCAGTGAGGTGAACACTGAAGCTTTCTTT
TRBJ2-2 | . | TRBV21-1 | . | CASSKAASGGAGTGELFF | TGTGCCAGCAGCAAAGCGGCTAGCGGGGGGGCGGGGACCGGGGAGCTGTTTTTT
TRBJ1-1 | . | TRBV6-2/TRBV6-3 | . | CASSYEQNTEAFF | TGTGCCAGCAGTTACGAGCAGAACACTGAAGCTTTCTTT
TRBJ2-1 | . | TRBV7-2 | few | CASSPETGYNEQFF | TGTGCCAGCAGCCCAGAGACGGGTTACAATGAGCAGTTCTTC
TRBJ1-2 | TRBD1 | TRBV7-9 | few | CASSLGTGGYGYTF | TGTGCCAGCAGCTTAGGGACAGGGGGCTATGGCTACACCTTC
TRBJ2-5 | TRBD2 | TRBV19 | few | CASSTTPGLATETQYF | TGTGCCAGTAGCACGACCCCTGGACTAGCAACAGAGACCCAGTACTTC
TRBJ2-4 | . | TRBV12-3/TRBV12-4 | many | CASSLSSGGRGNIQYF | TGTGCCAGCAGTTTAAGTTCGGGGGGCCGGGGAAACATTCAGTACTTC
TRBJ2-1 | TRBD1 | TRBV20-1 | few | CSAMGQQHNEQFF | TGCAGTGCTATGGGACAGCAGCACAATGAGCAGTTCTTC
TRBJ1-4 | . | TRBV15 | . | CATSRAGLNEKLFF | TGTGCCACCAGCAGAGCGGGCCTGAATGAAAAACTGTTTTTT
TRBJ1-2 | TRBD1 | TRBV15 | few | CATSRVRDSYYGYTF | TGTGCCACCAGCAGAGTTCGGGACAGTTACTATGGCTACACCTTC